This entry lists 29 T cell receptor beta chains sequenced from one sample in a study of a mutant IDH1 vaccine in newly diagnosed glioma. Which antigens these TCRs recognize remains unknown. The time point is: week 47, end of study. Vaccination comprised doses that each held 300 ug of mutant IDH1 20-mer peptide, plus topical imiquimod. Sequenced by immunoSEQ multiplex PCR; TCRdb stores in-frame clones only, minus some. The table lists 30,000 to 35,000 clones, around nine tenths of them singletons. This specimen consisted of PBMCs, obtained from a glioma patient whose treatment included an IDH1 peptide vaccine. The receptors come from a woman in her twenties or thirties with glioma.

A few counts support this clone. The rearrangement links TRBV6-1 to TRBJ1-2, with D uncertain. With 4 bases removed from V and 6 bases from J, the gap between germline ends came to 9 bases. Looked up from germline, CDR1 is MNHNS and CDR2 is SASEGT. The CDR3 contains 12 residues. CDR3 sequence (DNA): TGTGCCAGCAGTGCCAGGTTTGATGGCTACACCTTC. It is translated as CASSARFDGYTF.

The chain uses TRBV7-2 and TRBJ1-3; possibly TRBD1 for D (5 bases). The CDR3 loop spans 14 amino acids. V was cut by 5 bases and J by 4 bases, with 12 bases left in between. Per the germline V gene, CDR1 is SGHTA and CDR2 is FQGNSA. The CDR3 DNA sequence: TGTGCCAGCAGCGCCAGGGCAGGAGGAAACACCATATATTTT. This codes for CASSARAGGNTIYF.

The chain has TRBV9 and TRBJ2-2; 8 positions agree with TRBD1. Losses at the gene ends were 1 base for V and 0 bases for J; bases not matched to a gene: 5. The CDR3 covers 17 residues. The germline CDR1 and CDR2 sequences are SGDLS and YYNGEE. CDR3 DNA sequence: TGTGCCAGCAGCGTATTGACAGGGGCACCGAACACCGGGGAGCTGTTTTTT. Residues: CASSVLTGAPNTGELFF.

This sequence joins TRBV2 and TRBJ1-1; 8 bases fit TRBD1. J gave up 5 bases and V 10 bases, and 9 bases lay outside the gene matches. The CDR3 loop spans 13 amino acids. Germline V gene lookup returns CDR1 SNHLY and CDR2 FYNNEI. The CDR3 nucleotides are TGTGCCACCTGGGGACAGGACAGGACTGAAGCTTTCTTT. It specifies CATWGQDRTEAFF.

V is TRBV4-3 and J is TRBJ1-2, with D possibly being TRBD1 (6 bases). The V gene lost 1 base and the J gene lost 7 bases, with 13 bases spanning the gap. CDR1 is LGHNA, CDR2 YSLEER, per germline. The CDR3 sequence is 14 residues long. The CDR3 sequence is CASSQGIGGRGYTF. Written as DNA, the CDR3 is TGCGCCAGCAGCCAAGGGATCGGGGGCCGTGGCTACACCTTC.

V usage is TRBV19 and J usage is TRBJ1-1; D perhaps matches TRBD1 (5 bases). This CDR3 region has 15 residues. Deletions cut 6 bases from V and 1 base from J, with 15 bases between. Per the germline V gene, CDR1 is LNHDA and CDR2 is SQIVND (reference sequence). The CDR3 nucleotides are TGTGCCAGTAGGCCTTCTCGGGGACCGAACACTGAAGCTTTCTTT. It codes for CASRPSRGPNTEAFF.

J is TRBJ1-1 and V is TRBV18, with TRBD1 identical over 7 bases. The germline V gene has CDR1 KGHSH and CDR2 LQKENI. The CDR3 sequence is 15 residues long. Unmatched junction bases numbered 4, after V lost 2 bases and J lost 1 base. CDR3 sequence: CASSPTRGENTEAFF. The CDR3 nucleotides read TGTGCCAGCTCACCAACCAGGGGGGAGAACACTGAAGCTTTCTTT.

V usage is TRBV6-1 and J usage is TRBJ1-1; D remains ambiguous. CDR1 is MNHNS, CDR2 SASEGT, per germline. V was clipped by 2 bases and J by 3 bases, with 7 bases between them. There are 13 residues in the CDR3. CDR3 protein: CASSEYGDTEAFF. CDR3 coding DNA: TGTGCCAGCAGTGAATACGGGGACACTGAAGCTTTCTTT.

The genes are TRBV9 and TRBJ1-2, with TRBD1 matching over 7 bases. From germline, CDR1 is SGDLS and CDR2 YYNGEE. The CDR3 contains 14 residues. J gave up 4 bases and V 0 bases, and 3 bases lay outside the gene matches. The CDR3 DNA reads as TGTGCCAGCAGCGTAGATGACAGGGCCTATGGCTACACCTTC. It codes for CASSVDDRAYGYTF.

The chain is built from TRBV6-5 and TRBJ1-1; 9 positions agree with TRBD1. The trim removed 0 bases at V and 5 bases at J, leaving 1 base unmatched. The CDR3 length is 14 residues. Germline CDR1 MNHEY, CDR2 SVGAGI. The CDR3 nucleotides read TGTGCCAGCAGTTACTCGACAGGGGGTACTGAAGCTTTCTTT. Protein sequence: CASSYSTGGTEAFF.

This sequence joins TRBV4-2 and TRBJ2-1, with 9 nucleotides matching TRBD2. The trim removed 4 bases at V and 6 bases at J, leaving 10 bases unmatched. Germline V gene sequence: CDR1 LGHNA, CDR2 YNFKEQ. The CDR3 has 16 residues. The CDR3 reads CASSPVTGGGANEQFF. The CDR3 nucleotides read TGTGCCAGCAGCCCAGTGACTGGCGGGGGGGCCAATGAGCAGTTCTTC.

The chain combines TRBV19 with TRBJ1-2; maybe TRBD1 (6 bases). Germline values: CDR1 LNHDA, CDR2 SQIVND (reference sequence). V lost 6 bases and J lost 7, with 18 bases in between. The CDR3 has 14 residues. The CDR3 nucleotides read TGTGCCAGTAGCCTACTCGGGACAACCCCTGGCTACACCTTC. Its protein product is CASSLLGTTPGYTF.

V usage is TRBV5-4 and J usage is TRBJ2-7; 9 positions match TRBD2. Per germline, CDR1 SGHNT and CDR2 YYREEE (reference sequence). V dropped 3 bases and J dropped 6; count of bases not matched to a gene: 7. The CDR3 totals 14 residues. The CDR3 loop is CASSSGTSLLEQYF. The CDR3 DNA follows: TGTGCCAGCAGCTCCGGGACTAGCTTACTCGAGCAGTACTTC.

The rearrangement joins TRBV7-8 to TRBJ1-6; 9 bases line up with TRBD1. Germline values: CDR1 SGHVS, CDR2 FQNEAQ. This CDR3 has 15 residues. Trimming cost V 4 bases and J 6 bases; bases outside gene matches: 4. CDR3: CASSSGQGINSPLHF. CDR3 sequence (DNA): TGTGCCAGCAGCTCAGGACAGGGGATTAATTCACCCCTCCACTTT. Looking up the rest from reference TRBV7-8 and TRBJ1-6 gives the full variable domain: GAGVSQSPRYKVAKRGQDVALRCDPISGHVSLFWYQQALGQGPEFLTYFQNEAQLDKSGLPSDRFFAERPEGSVSTLKIQRTQQEDSAVYLCASSSGQGINSPLHFGNGTRLTVT.

Only one count was recorded for this clone. The chain links TRBV5-1 to TRBJ1-5; no reliable D call. The CDR3 is made up of 15 amino acids. V was clipped by 0 bases and J by 7 bases, with 14 bases between them. The germline V gene encodes CDR1 SGHRS and CDR2 YFSETQ. The CDR3 loop reads CASSLGPEGYQPQHF. CDR3 in DNA: TGCGCCAGCAGCTTGGGGCCAGAAGGGTACCAGCCCCAGCATTTT.

The chain joins TRBV5-4 to TRBJ1-2; D not resolved. Trimming left V 2 bases short and J 4 bases short, with 6 bases between. Germline lookup yields CDR1 SGHNT and CDR2 YYREEE (reference sequence). This CDR3 is built from 12 residues. CDR3 amino acids: CASSFSLYGYTF. The CDR3 coding sequence is TGTGCCAGCAGCTTCTCCCTCTATGGCTACACCTTC.

The rearrangement uses TRBV6-5 and TRBJ2-5, with D possibly TRBD1 on 6 matching bases. This CDR3 is built from 15 residues. The V gene's germline CDR1 is MNHEY and CDR2 SVGAGI. Trimming left V 7 bases short and J 4 bases short, with 19 bases between. The CDR3 reads CASKHLRGSGETQYF. CDR3 coding DNA: TGTGCCAGCAAACACCTGAGGGGGTCGGGAGAGACCCAGTACTTC.

This sequence joins TRBV5-4 and TRBJ2-3; 9 nucleotides line up with TRBD2. V dropped 4 bases and J dropped 3; count of bases not matched to a gene: 3. The CDR3 runs 14 residues. Germline lookup yields CDR1 SGHNT and CDR2 YYREEE (reference sequence). The CDR3 DNA sequence: TGTGCCAGCAGCACCAGCGGGGGGACAGATACGCAGTATTTT. This encodes CASSTSGGTDTQYF.

V and J are TRBV5-1 and TRBJ2-5; D possibly corresponds to TRBD2 (5 bases). This CDR3 region has 14 residues. The V and J ends lost 4 bases and 4 bases respectively, with 14 bases between them. Per the germline V gene, CDR1 is SGHRS and CDR2 is YFSETQ. CDR3 residues: CASSPGVARETQYF. The CDR3 nucleotides are TGCGCCAGCAGCCCCGGGGTAGCGAGAGAGACCCAGTACTTC.

Note on this clone: Other DNA sequences within the sample encode an identical CDR3. J is TRBJ1-1 and V is TRBV10-2; no firm D call. Per germline, CDR1 WSHSY and CDR2 SAAADI. Trimming removed 4 bases at V and 4 bases at J, with 10 bases between. The CDR3 contains 13 residues. CDR3 region: CASSVTGGTEAFF. The CDR3 nucleotides read TGCGCCAGCAGTGTAACGGGAGGCACTGAAGCTTTCTTT.

The rearrangement joins TRBV25-1 to TRBJ1-2; unclear D gene. V was cut by 2 bases and J by 8 bases, with 9 bases left in between. CDR3 length equals 12 residues. The V gene's germline CDR1 is MGHDK and CDR2 SYGVNS. The CDR3 region is CASSEDGVGYTF. The CDR3 nucleotides read TGTGCCAGCAGTGAAGACGGGGTGGGCTACACCTTC.

The chain has TRBV13 and TRBJ2-7; unclear D gene. This CDR3 spans 14 amino acids. V was clipped by 5 bases and J by 0 bases, with 11 bases between them. Per the germline V gene, CDR1 is PRHDT and CDR2 is FYEKMQ (reference sequence). The CDR3 nucleotides read TGTGCCAGCAGCCGAGCAGGTTACTCCTACGAGCAGTACTTC. It specifies CASSRAGYSYEQYF.

The V gene is TRBV7-9, the J gene TRBJ1-1, with D unclear. The CDR3 is made up of 13 amino acids. V was pared by 5 bases and J by 3 bases, with 10 bases between. Germline CDR1 reads SEHNR; CDR2 reads FQNEAQ (reference sequence). CDR3 in amino acids: CASSAGWYTEAFF. CDR3 nucleotide sequence: TGTGCCAGCAGCGCCGGGTGGTACACTGAAGCTTTCTTT.

This chain joins TRBV11-2 and TRBJ2-5; weak D call: TRBD1 (5 bases). From germline, CDR1 is SGHAT and CDR2 FQNNGV. This CDR3 has 11 residues. Trimming stripped 3 bases from V and 11 bases from J, with 10 bases between. CDR3 nucleotides: TGTGCCAGCAGCTTGATTGGGGCTCAGTACTTC. Translated, it gives CASSLIGAQYF. The entire variable domain, with the rest obtained from reference TRBV11-2 and TRBJ2-5, is as follows: EAGVAQSPRYKIIEKRQSVAFWCNPISGHATLYWYQQILGQGPKLLIQFQNNGVVDDSQLPKDRFSAERLKGVDSTLKIQPAKLEDSAVYLCASSLIGAQYFGPGTRLLVL.

This chain links TRBV5-4 with TRBJ2-3, with D perhaps TRBD2 (7 bases). The CDR3 totals 15 residues. V lost 0 bases and J 5 bases, leaving 13 bases between the germline ends. Germline lookup yields CDR1 SGHNT and CDR2 YYREEE (reference sequence). CDR3 DNA: TGTGCCAGCAGCTTGGGAGGGGGGGCTAGAGATACGCAGTATTTT. Residues: CASSLGGGARDTQYF.

The CDR3 nucleotides are TGTGCCAGCAGCCACCGGACTAGCATCACAGATACGCAGTATTTT. This codes for CASSHRTSITDTQYF. The rearrangement joins TRBV5-6 to TRBJ2-3; 8 nucleotides agree with TRBD2. The CDR3 sequence is 15 residues long. The germline V gene has CDR1 SGHDT and CDR2 YYEEEE. The V and J ends lost 4 bases and 2 bases, in that order; junction bases with no gene match: 6.

The chain combines TRBV6-1 with TRBJ2-5, with a possible D match to TRBD1 (5 bases). V was shortened by 6 bases and J by 5 bases, with 13 bases between the two germline ends. This CDR3 has 13 residues. Germline V gives CDR1 MNHNS, CDR2 SASEGT. DNA for the CDR3: TGTGCCAGCAGGCTGCAGGGCCTGGAGACCCAGTACTTC. It yields the protein CASRLQGLETQYF.

This chain links TRBV30 with TRBJ1-2, with D unclear. V was pared by 2 bases and J by 4 bases, with 5 bases between. The CDR3 is 11 residues long. The germline V gene has CDR1 GTSNPN and CDR2 SVGIG (reference sequence). CDR3 amino acids: CAWSTLYGYTF. CDR3 coding DNA: TGTGCCTGGAGTACCCTCTATGGCTACACCTTC.

The chain recombines TRBV18 with TRBJ1-6, with TRBD1 as a possible D gene (6 bases). CDR1 is KGHSH, CDR2 LQKENI, per germline. V dropped 3 bases and J dropped 5 bases, with 8 bases sitting between them. This CDR3 comprises 14 residues. CDR3 amino acids: CASSPDSHNSPLHF. CDR3 nucleotides: TGTGCCAGCTCACCGGACAGTCATAATTCACCCCTCCACTTT.